These 16 T cell receptor beta chains were sequenced from one sample in a study of blood T cells in healthy people across ages (dated by TCRdb to between 2014 and 2017). Library prep was done by 5' RACE. Sequencing instrument: Illumina HiSeq 2500. A second 7 to 11 cycle PCR used a sample-barcoded 5' primer and a J-beta primer mix. In TCRdb, the public reads were trimmed at Q25 with fastp and aligned with MiXCR, with productive beta chains retained. A single entry per CDR3 protein holds the most common genes and DNA from its merged rows. The sample table lists some 1.5 million distinct CDR3 sequences, 25% to 30% of them with a count of one. Of the sample, about 8% is held by the ten largest clones. The specimen sequenced was blood. The source is a woman aged 25-40 years in good health.

Turning to this clonotype: A much larger clonotype is one base distant, so this may be a read error. This chain links TRBV12-3 or TRBV12-4 with TRBJ2-5, with D perhaps being TRBD1 or TRBD2 (5 bases each). This CDR3 comprises 14 residues. This chain's CDR3 is CASCILGVWETRYF. The CDR3 nucleotides are TGTGCCAGCTGCATCCTGGGGGTTTGGGAGACCCGGTACTTC.

CDR3 sequence reads: CASSFPPIPGLAGIIAKNIQYF. The CDR3 nucleotides are TGTGCCAGCAGTTTCCCCCCAATTCCGGGACTAGCGGGAATTATAGCCAAAAACATTCAGTACTTC. The chain is built from TRBV28 and TRBJ2-4, with 13 bases lining up with TRBD2. This CDR3 is built from 22 residues. Germline CDR1 MDHEN, CDR2 SYDVKM. V dropped 3 bases and J dropped 0; count of bases not matched to a gene: 17.

The chain employs TRBV4-1 and TRBJ1-4; D unclear. The V and J ends lost 3 bases and 4 bases respectively, with 15 bases between them. The CDR3 consists of 16 residues. CDR1 MGHRA and CDR2 YSYEKL come from the germline V gene. CDR3 residues: CASSQPRSGRNEKLFF. The DNA of the CDR3 is TGCGCCAGCAGCCAGCCCAGGAGTGGGCGTAATGAAAAACTGTTTTTT.

This clonotype was detected a few times. The CDR3 nucleotides read TGTGCCAGCTCACCCACAGCGCCGGGTGGCTACGAGCAGTACTTC. Its protein product is CASSPTAPGGYEQYF. The rearrangement uses TRBV18 and TRBJ2-7; the D is unclear. V was cut by 3 bases and J by 3 bases, with 15 bases left in between. The CDR3 contains 15 residues. Looked up from germline, CDR1 is KGHSH and CDR2 is LQKENI.

This clonotype has a count of ten or more. This CDR3 is CASSPPGSGTYGEQYF. DNA of the CDR3: TGTGCCAGCAGTCCCCCCGGTAGCGGGACCTATGGGGAGCAGTACTTC. V gene TRBV12-3 or TRBV12-4 combines with J gene TRBJ2-7; 8 nucleotides agree with TRBD2. CDR3 size: 16 residues. V gave up 5 bases and J gave up 7 bases; unmatched junction bases: 16.

In this sample, this clonotype turned up many times. The chain employs TRBV5-1 and TRBJ2-4, with D tentatively TRBD1 (7 bases). This CDR3 has 14 amino acids. Trimming pared 4 bases from V and 6 bases from J, leaving 14 bases between. The germline CDR1 and CDR2 sequences are SGHRS and YFSETQ. The DNA of the CDR3 is TGCGCCAGCAGCGGGGGGAGACAGGGAAACATTCAGTACTTC. This encodes CASSGGRQGNIQYF.

Ten or more counts support this clonotype. V is TRBV2 and J is TRBJ2-7; D unclear. The CDR3 is 16 amino acids. Trimming pared 3 bases from V and 2 bases from J, leaving 17 bases between. Germline lookup yields CDR1 SNHLY and CDR2 FYNNEI. CDR3: CASSESGSSPTYEQYF. As DNA, the CDR3 is TGTGCCAGCAGTGAGTCAGGTAGCTCCCCTACCTACGAGCAGTACTTC.

This clonotype was recorded at least ten times. This chain uses TRBV10-3 with TRBJ1-1, with D tentatively TRBD1 (6 bases). The germline V gene encodes CDR1 ENHRY and CDR2 SYGVKD. V gave up 0 bases and J gave up 8 bases, with 13 bases separating them. This CDR3 region has 14 residues. The CDR3, as DNA: TGTGCCATCAGTGAGTCCTGGGCAGGGGTCGAAGCTTTCTTT. Translated, it gives CAISESWAGVEAFF.

The chain uses TRBV5-1 and TRBJ1-5, with D hard to call. The V end lost 0 bases, the J end lost 4 bases, and 11 bases lay between the germline ends. Per the germline V gene, CDR1 is SGHRS and CDR2 is YFSETQ. The CDR3 runs to 15 residues. The chain's CDR3 is CASSLEGLRNQPQHF. CDR3 bases: TGCGCCAGCAGCTTGGAAGGTCTCCGAAATCAGCCCCAGCATTTT.

This chain links TRBV10-3 with TRBJ1-6; no definite D call. Germline CDR1 reads ENHRY; CDR2 reads SYGVKD. The CDR3 contains 13 residues. The V end was cut by 3 bases, the J end by 4 bases, with 4 bases between. CDR3 region: CAISDRYNSPLHF. The CDR3 DNA reads TGTGCCATCAGTGACAGATATAATTCACCCCTCCACTTT.

This clonotype showed up just a few times. The chain has TRBV11-2 and TRBJ2-5; 11 bases align to TRBD1. The V and J ends lost 0 bases and 5 bases, in that order; junction bases with no gene match: 5. The CDR3 has 16 residues. CDR1 SGHAT and CDR2 FQNNGV come from the germline V gene. The CDR3 sequence: CASSLEGTGGFETQYF. The CDR3 bases are TGTGCCAGCAGCTTAGAAGGGACAGGGGGGTTTGAGACCCAGTACTTC.

The gene calls are TRBV11-2 and TRBJ2-7; tentatively, D is TRBD2 (5 bases). Germline CDR1 reads SGHAT; CDR2 reads FQNNGV. Trimming removed 0 bases from V and 1 base from J, with 10 bases in between. The CDR3 spans 15 residues. CDR3: CASSLERVSSYEQYF. The DNA for the CDR3 is TGTGCCAGCAGCTTAGAGCGGGTAAGTTCCTACGAGCAGTACTTC.

This clonotype was counted a few times. V usage is TRBV4-1 and J usage is TRBJ2-3; D is ambiguous. The CDR3 runs 12 residues. V was pared by 1 base and J by 7 bases, with 6 bases between. Germline lookup yields CDR1 MGHRA and CDR2 YSYEKL. CDR3 loop: CASSQGYNTQYF. The CDR3 nucleotides are TGCGCCAGCAGCCAAGGGTACAATACGCAGTATTTT.

The chain joins TRBV5-1 to TRBJ1-1; perhaps TRBD1 as D (6 bases). CDR1 SGHRS and CDR2 YFSETQ come from the germline V gene. The CDR3 covers 14 residues. CDR3 loop: CASRSGAVNTEAFF. DNA of the CDR3: TGCGCTTCCAGGTCGGGGGCCGTAAACACTGAAGCTTTCTTT.

This clonotype was counted ten times or more. CDR3 DNA sequence: TGCGCCAGCAGCTCCGGACGCGCAAATCAAGAGACCCAGTACTTC. This gives the protein CASSSGRANQETQYF. This chain links TRBV5-1 with TRBJ2-5; D gene unclear. This CDR3 is 15 amino acids long. Trimming pared 3 bases from V and 2 bases from J, leaving 14 bases between. Germline loops: CDR1 SGHRS, CDR2 YFSETQ. The variable domain in full, completed from reference TRBV5-1 and TRBJ2-5, reads KAGVTQTPRYLIKTRGQQVTLSCSPISGHRSVSWYQQTPGQGLQFLFEYFSETQRNKGNFPGRFSGRQFSNSRSEMNVSTLELGDSALYLCASSSGRANQETQYFGPGTRLLVL.

The chain carries TRBV7-6 and TRBJ2-5, with TRBD2 as a possible D gene (6 bases). The V end was cut by 3 bases, the J end by 5 bases, with 16 bases between. The germline V gene encodes CDR1 SGHVS and CDR2 FNYEAQ. This CDR3 comprises 15 residues. CDR3 protein: CASSFGGNVEETQYF. For the CDR3, the DNA is TGTGCCAGCAGCTTCGGGGGAAATGTTGAGGAGACCCAGTACTTC. The full variable domain, with the rest looked up from reference TRBV7-6 and TRBJ2-5, is GAGVSQSPRYKVTKRGQDVALRCDPISGHVSLYWYRQALGQGPEFLTYFNYEAQQDKSGLPNDRFSAERPEGSISTLTIQRTEQRDSAMYRCASSFGGNVEETQYFGPGTRLLVL.